Below are 18 T cell receptor beta chains sequenced from a single sample in a study of T cell responses to AZD1222 COVID-19 vaccine. The protocol was immunoSEQ multiplex PCR, while the TCRdb copy is restricted to in-frame clones and leaves out a portion. The sample carries about 140,000 clones, roughly 90% recorded once. The sample consisted of peripheral blood, taken on day 0 of AZD1222 vaccination. These receptors came from an adult in good health.

The chain employs TRBV2 and TRBJ1-6; weak D call: TRBD1 (6 bases). The length of the CDR3 is 13 residues. Trimming took off 7 bases at V and 3 bases at J, with 7 bases between the two ends. The V gene's germline CDR1 is SNHLY and CDR2 FYNNEI. The CDR3 DNA reads TGTGCCAGCAAGGGGGACTATAATTCACCCCTCCACTTT. This gives the protein CASKGDYNSPLHF.

The rearrangement links TRBV2 to TRBJ1-2; D is unclear. The V gene lost 7 bases and the J gene lost 1 base, with 10 bases spanning the gap. The CDR3 has 13 residues. The germline V gene encodes CDR1 SNHLY and CDR2 FYNNEI. CDR3 in DNA: TGTGCCAGCATCACAGAGTTTAACTATGGCTACACCTTC. Its translation is CASITEFNYGYTF. The whole variable domain, remainder taken from reference TRBV2 and TRBJ1-2, is EPEVTQTPSHQVTQMGQEVILRCVPISNHLYFYWYRQILGQKVEFLVSFYNNEISEKSEIFDDQFSVERPDGSNFTLKIRSTKLEDSAMYFCASITEFNYGYTFGSGTRLTVV.

The chain joins TRBV2 to TRBJ1-5, with D possibly TRBD1 on 5 matching bases. Trimming took off 1 base at V and 1 base at J, with 8 bases between the two ends. The CDR3 length is 15 residues. CDR1 and CDR2 from the germline V gene are SNHLY and FYNNEI. CDR3 bases: TGTGCCAGCAGTGAAGGGGGCAGCAGCAATCAGCCCCAGCATTTT. Residues: CASSEGGSSNQPQHF.

J is TRBJ2-7 and V is TRBV1; the D call of TRBD2 is as the table states it, not checked on the DNA. TRBV1 represents a pseudogene. CDR3 length: 19 residues. CDR3 sequence: CTSSLSNLGLAGESYEQYF. Here the CDR3 DNA reads TGCACCAGCAGCCTCTCGAACTTGGGGCTAGCGGGAGAAAGCTACGAGCAGTACTTC.

V and J are TRBV7-8 and TRBJ2-1; maybe TRBD1 (5 bases). V was pared by 0 bases and J by 5 bases, with 11 bases between. The CDR3 has 15 amino acids. The germline CDR1 and CDR2 sequences are SGHVS and FQNEAQ. The CDR3: CASSLAAAGNNEQFF. Written as DNA, the CDR3 is TGTGCCAGCAGCTTAGCGGCGGCAGGGAACAATGAGCAGTTCTTC.

The chain uses TRBV3-1 (or the pseudogene TRBV3-2) and TRBJ2-1, with D uncertain. CDR1 LGHDT and CDR2 YNNKEL come from the germline V gene (reference sequence). The V end lost 8 bases, the J end lost 9 bases, and 11 bases lay between the germline ends. The CDR3 extends over 11 amino acids. This chain's CDR3 is CASRAETEQFF. The DNA of the CDR3 is TGTGCCAGCCGGGCAGAAACTGAGCAGTTCTTC.

The J gene is TRBJ1-1, the V gene TRBV7-9; a weak D match, TRBD1 (5 bases). The germline V and J ends were trimmed by 1 base and 7 bases, with 10 bases remaining between them. Germline V gene sequence: CDR1 SEHNR, CDR2 FQNEAQ (reference sequence). The CDR3 length is 13 residues. CDR3 DNA: TGTGCCAGCAGCTTAGTAGCCAGGGATGAAGCTTTCTTT. This sequence encodes CASSLVARDEAFF.

Written as DNA, the CDR3 is TGTGCCAGCAGCAAATGGAAAATATCCTACGAGCAGTACTTC. It specifies CASSKWKISYEQYF. V gene TRBV21-1 combines with J gene TRBJ2-7. TRBV21-1 is a listed pseudogene. CDR3 length: 14 amino acids.

This clone showed up just once. The CDR3 loop is CASSGDSEAFF. Here the CDR3 DNA reads TGTGCCAGTAGTGGAGACAGTGAAGCTTTCTTT. This rearrangement joins TRBV19 to TRBJ1-1, with a weak D call TRBD1 (5 bases). V dropped 5 bases and J dropped 7 bases, with 8 bases sitting between them. This CDR3 is 11 amino acids long. Germline CDR1 and CDR2: LNHDA and SQIVND (reference sequence).

The chain has TRBV27 and TRBJ2-2; no clear D. The CDR3 runs 14 residues. Germline CDR1 reads MNHEY; CDR2 reads SMNVEV (reference sequence). V lost 4 bases, J lost 2 bases, and 8 bases lay in between. The chain's CDR3 is CASSSYPNTGELFF. CDR3 DNA: TGTGCCAGCAGTTCTTATCCTAACACCGGGGAGCTGTTTTTT.

V is TRBV4-1 and J is TRBJ2-3; D is possibly TRBD1 (5 bases). V was pared by 2 bases and J by 0 bases, with 9 bases between. CDR1 is MGHRA and CDR2 is YSYEKL in the germline V gene. The CDR3 extends over 15 amino acids. The CDR3: CASSQLDISTDTQYF. Here the CDR3 DNA reads TGCGCCAGCAGCCAATTGGACATTAGCACAGATACGCAGTATTTT.

This clone has more than one count but fewer than ten. The chain uses TRBV2 and TRBJ1-1; no reliable D call. CDR3 length: 14 residues. The germline gives CDR1 SNHLY, CDR2 FYNNEI. The V and J ends lost 0 bases and 1 base respectively, with 6 bases between them. For the CDR3, the DNA is TGTGCCAGCAGTGAAGCCCCTTGGAACACTGAAGCTTTCTTT. This translates into CASSEAPWNTEAFF.

This chain connects TRBV5-5 to TRBJ2-1, with D possibly being TRBD2 (5 bases). Germline loops: CDR1 SGHKS, CDR2 YYEKEE (reference sequence). The V gene lost 0 bases and the J gene lost 4 bases, with 11 bases spanning the gap. There are 15 residues in the CDR3. This CDR3 is CASSLVLLAYNEQFF. The CDR3 DNA reads as TGTGCCAGCAGCTTGGTCCTCTTAGCGTACAATGAGCAGTTCTTC.

V is TRBV4-3 and J is TRBJ1-5; D possibly corresponds to TRBD1 (5 bases). Germline lookup yields CDR1 LGHNA and CDR2 YSLEER. The CDR3 loop spans 14 amino acids. Between the trimmed V and J ends, which lost 1 base and 6 bases, there was a span of 10 bases. The CDR3 loop is CASSQVRGPQPQHF. CDR3 DNA: TGCGCCAGCAGCCAAGTGCGGGGCCCTCAGCCCCAGCATTTT.

The rearrangement links TRBV6-6 to TRBJ2-7; tentatively, D is TRBD2 (5 bases). V was clipped by 7 bases and J by 2 bases, with 18 bases between them. CDR3 size: 15 residues. CDR1 is MNHNY and CDR2 is SVGAGI in the germline V gene (reference sequence). This CDR3 reads CASKREGDWTYEQYF. The DNA for the CDR3 is TGTGCCAGCAAGCGTGAGGGCGACTGGACCTACGAGCAGTACTTC.

V and J are TRBV24-1 and TRBJ2-7; D gene unclear. Trimming took 2 bases from V and 0 from J, leaving 10 bases between them. The CDR3 spans 15 residues. The germline V gene has CDR1 KGHDR and CDR2 SFDVKD. Here the CDR3 reads CATSDSGRFSYEQYF. DNA of the CDR3: TGTGCCACCAGTGATTCAGGACGGTTCTCCTACGAGCAGTACTTC.

This rearrangement joins TRBV12-5 to TRBJ1-1; D gene unclear. Trimming stripped 7 bases from V and 1 base from J, with 16 bases between. The V gene's germline CDR1 is LGHNT and CDR2 FRNRAP. The CDR3 sequence is 15 residues long. CDR3 protein: CASALRLLGNTEAFF. The CDR3 DNA is TGTGCTAGTGCCTTAAGGCTCCTGGGGAACACTGAAGCTTTCTTT. Drawing the rest from reference TRBV12-5 and TRBJ1-1, the complete variable domain is DARVTQTPRHKVTEMGQEVTMRCQPILGHNTVFWYRQTMMQGLELLAYFRNRAPLDDSGMPKDRFSAEMPDATLATLKIQPSEPRDSAVYFCASALRLLGNTEAFFGQGTRLTVV.

The rearrangement joins TRBV19 to TRBJ2-3; 7 bases line up with TRBD2. This CDR3 spans 16 amino acids. Germline V gene sequence: CDR1 LNHDA, CDR2 SQIVND (reference sequence). With V trimmed by 3 bases and J by 2 bases, 8 bases remained unmatched. Here the CDR3 reads CASSILGLADTDTQYF. CDR3 bases: TGTGCCAGTAGTATTTTAGGCCTAGCGGACACAGATACGCAGTATTTT.